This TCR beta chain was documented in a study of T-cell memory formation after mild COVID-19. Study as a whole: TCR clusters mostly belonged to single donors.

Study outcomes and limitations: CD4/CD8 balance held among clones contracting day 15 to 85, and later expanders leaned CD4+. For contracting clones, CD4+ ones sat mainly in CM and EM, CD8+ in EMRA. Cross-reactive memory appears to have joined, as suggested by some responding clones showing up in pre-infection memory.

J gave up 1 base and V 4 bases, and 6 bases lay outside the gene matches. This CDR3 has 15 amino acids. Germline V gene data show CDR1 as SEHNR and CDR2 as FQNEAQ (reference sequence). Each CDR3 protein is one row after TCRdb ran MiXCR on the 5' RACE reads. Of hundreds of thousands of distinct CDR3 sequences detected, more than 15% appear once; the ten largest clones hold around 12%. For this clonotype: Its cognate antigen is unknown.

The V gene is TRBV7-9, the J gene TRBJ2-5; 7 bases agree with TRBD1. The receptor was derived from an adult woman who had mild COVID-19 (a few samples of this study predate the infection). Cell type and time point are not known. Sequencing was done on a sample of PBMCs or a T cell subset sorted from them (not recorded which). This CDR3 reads CASSSRDSVQETQYF. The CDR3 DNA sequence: TGTGCCAGCAGCTCCAGGGACAGCGTCCAAGAGACCCAGTACTTC.